These 30 T cell receptor beta chains came from one sample sequenced in a study of CD8 T cells in Susac syndrome. An input of roughly 0.45 to 1 ug of RNA was subjected to reverse transcription using random hexamers. TCRdb redid the calling of the immunoSEQ multiplex PCR reads with MiXCR, one entry per CDR3 protein. The sample has around 170,000 distinct CDR3 sequences, nearly 97% seen once. Sequenced input: CD4+ T cells from PBMCs. These receptors were taken from a human donor with Susac syndrome.

This clonotype was observed once. The J gene is TRBJ1-2, the V gene TRBV14; tentative D call: TRBD1 (5 bases). Germline V CDR1 and CDR2: SGHDN, FVKESK. V gave up 0 bases and J gave up 8 bases, with 22 bases separating them. The CDR3 is 17 amino acids. The CDR3 region is CASSQESRAAQVGGYTF. DNA of the CDR3: TGTGCCAGCAGCCAAGAGAGCAGGGCCGCCCAGGTTGGAGGCTACACCTTC.

This chain connects TRBV6-5 to TRBJ2-2, with D tentatively TRBD1 (6 bases). The germline CDR1 and CDR2 sequences are MNHEY and SVGAGI. V was pared by 4 bases and J by 4 bases, with 13 bases between. The CDR3 consists of 15 residues. CDR3 sequence: CASSFRGHLTGELFF. DNA for the CDR3: TGTGCCAGCAGTTTCCGGGGACACCTCACCGGGGAGCTGTTTTTT.

This chain uses TRBV18 with TRBJ1-5; the D gene is possibly TRBD1 (6 bases). Germline lookup yields CDR1 KGHSH and CDR2 LQKENI. The V end lost 4 bases, the J end lost 7 bases, and 14 bases lay between the germline ends. The CDR3 is 14 amino acids. The CDR3 sequence is CASSLGQLPQPQHF. The CDR3 DNA is TGTGCCAGCTCACTAGGACAGCTGCCCCAGCCCCAGCATTTT. The entire variable domain, with the rest obtained from reference TRBV18 and TRBJ1-5, is as follows: NAGVMQNPRHLVRRRGQEARLRCSPMKGHSHVYWYRQLPEEGLKFMVYLQKENIIDESGMPKERFSAEFPKEGPSILRIQQVVRGDSAAYFCASSLGQLPQPQHFGDGTRLSIL.

The chain uses TRBV20-1 and TRBJ2-1; TRBD1 aligns across 9 bases. The CDR3 is made up of 14 amino acids. Germline V lookup: CDR1 DFQATT, CDR2 SNEGSKA (reference sequence). The V segment lost 3 bases and the J segment 8 bases; nucleotides outside the gene matches: 8. CDR3 sequence: CSASSRDRVHEQFF. CDR3 bases: TGCAGTGCTAGTTCAAGGGACAGGGTCCATGAGCAGTTCTTC.

The chain joins TRBV19 to TRBJ2-1, with a possible D match to TRBD2 (5 bases). Germline V gene lookup returns CDR1 LNHDA and CDR2 SQIVND (reference sequence). Trimming removed 4 bases at V and 0 bases at J, with 13 bases between. The CDR3 is 16 amino acids. The CDR3 sequence: CASSNLAANSYNEQFF. In DNA, the CDR3 is TGTGCCAGTAGTAACCTAGCAGCGAACTCCTACAATGAGCAGTTCTTC.

This chain links TRBV5-4 with TRBJ2-1; 7 bases align to TRBD2. The junction had 3 bases not matched to a gene; V was cut back by 0 bases and J by 6 bases. The length of the CDR3 is 14 residues. Germline loops: CDR1 SGHNT, CDR2 YYREEE (reference sequence). The CDR3 region has the DNA TGTGCCAGCAGCTTGGGACCTAGCGGCAATGAGCAGTTCTTC. Translating gives CASSLGPSGNEQFF.

The rearrangement links TRBV3-1 to TRBJ2-1, with D possibly being TRBD2 (6 bases). This CDR3 comprises 15 residues. Germline-derived CDR1 and CDR2 are LGHDT and YNNKEL (reference sequence). Trimming took 4 bases from V and 0 from J, leaving 10 bases between them. CDR3 coding DNA: TGTGCCAGCAGCCGGGACTCCAACTCCTACAATGAGCAGTTCTTC. This gives the protein CASSRDSNSYNEQFF.

V gene TRBV6-2 or TRBV6-3 combines with J gene TRBJ1-1; the D gene is possibly TRBD1 (5 bases). V was trimmed by 0 bases and J by 2 bases, leaving 16 bases between them. The germline V gene encodes CDR1 MNHEY and CDR2 SVGEGT. The CDR3 totals 17 residues. This CDR3 is CASSYSSSRQGNTEAFF. CDR3 nucleotides: TGTGCCAGCAGTTACTCGTCTAGTCGGCAGGGTAACACTGAAGCTTTCTTT.

The chain joins TRBV7-8 to TRBJ2-1; 10 nucleotides agree with TRBD2. V was pared by 5 bases and J by 10 bases, with 11 bases of the junction left unmatched. The CDR3 sequence is 15 residues long. Looked up from germline, CDR1 is SGHVS and CDR2 is FQNEAQ. The CDR3 spells CASSPGTSVVQEQFF. CDR3 sequence (DNA): TGTGCCAGCAGCCCCGGGACTAGCGTGGTGCAGGAGCAGTTCTTC. The full variable domain, rest sourced from reference TRBV7-8 and TRBJ2-1, is GAGVSQSPRYKVAKRGQDVALRCDPISGHVSLFWYQQALGQGPEFLTYFQNEAQLDKSGLPSDRFFAERPEGSVSTLKIQRTQQEDSAVYLCASSPGTSVVQEQFFGPGTRLTVL.

The rearrangement joins TRBV7-6 to TRBJ1-6; 9 positions match TRBD1. The CDR3 extends over 16 amino acids. Germline V lookup: CDR1 SGHVS, CDR2 FNYEAQ. V trimming: 4 bases; J trimming: 4 bases; junction bases outside the gene matches: 5. The CDR3 is CASSSSTGGYNSPLHF. The DNA of the CDR3 is TGTGCCAGCAGCTCGTCGACAGGGGGTTATAATTCACCCCTCCACTTT.

The chain has TRBV30 and TRBJ1-4; TRBD1 aligns across 7 bases. Per the germline V gene, CDR1 is GTSNPN and CDR2 is SVGIG (reference sequence). The CDR3 consists of 15 residues. Trimming cost V 3 bases and J 5 bases; bases outside gene matches: 9. CDR3 nucleotides: TGTGCCTGGAGCCTTCAACAGGGGATAAATGAAAAACTGTTTTTT. Translation gives CAWSLQQGINEKLFF.

The J gene is TRBJ2-7, the V gene TRBV5-1; 10 bases map to TRBD2. V was clipped by 2 bases and J by 3 bases; unmatched bases: 2. Germline loops: CDR1 SGHRS, CDR2 YFSETQ. The CDR3 spans 14 residues. CDR3 in DNA: TGCGCCAGCAGCTTTACTAGCGGGGTCTACGAGCAGTACTTC. Amino acid sequence: CASSFTSGVYEQYF.

V gene TRBV27 combines with J gene TRBJ2-1; 13 nucleotides align to TRBD2. J lost 4 bases, V lost 6 bases, and 6 bases had no gene match. Germline V gives CDR1 MNHEY, CDR2 SMNVEV (reference sequence). This CDR3 region has 16 residues. This chain's CDR3 is CASRTSGGSYYNEQFF. In DNA, the CDR3 is TGTGCCAGCAGGACTAGCGGGGGGTCCTATTACAATGAGCAGTTCTTC.

The chain joins TRBV12-3 or TRBV12-4 to TRBJ2-7; possibly TRBD2 for D (6 bases). V shed 3 bases and J shed 12 bases, with 15 bases lying between them. This CDR3 spans 12 amino acids. The CDR3 region is CASSFGGTLGYF. CDR3 DNA: TGTGCCAGCAGTTTCGGGGGAACCCTGGGGTACTTC.

This chain joins TRBV30 and TRBJ1-5, with 8 positions matching TRBD1. V shed 7 bases, J shed 2 bases, and the junction held 7 bases outside the gene matches. There are 14 residues in the CDR3. Germline-derived CDR1 and CDR2 are GTSNPN and SVGIG (reference sequence). The CDR3 sequence: CAYGQGHGNQPQHF. For the CDR3, the DNA is TGTGCCTACGGACAGGGTCACGGCAATCAGCCCCAGCATTTT.

The V call is TRBV20-1, the J call TRBJ1-4; D is unresolved. V gave up 0 bases and J gave up 7 bases, with 0 bases separating them. The CDR3 totals 10 residues. Looked up from germline, CDR1 is DFQATT and CDR2 is SNEGSKA (reference sequence). CDR3 nucleotides: TGCAGTGCTAGAGATGAAAAACTGTTTTTT. Its translation: CSARDEKLFF.

The chain uses TRBV5-4 and TRBJ1-1; the match to TRBD1 covers 8 bases. Trimming removed 5 bases from V and 0 bases from J; junction bases left unmatched: 3. This CDR3 is 14 amino acids long. Germline V CDR1 and CDR2: SGHNT, YYREEE (reference sequence). CDR3 DNA: TGTGCCAGCAGGGAGACAGGGGTGAACACTGAAGCTTTCTTT. Protein: CASRETGVNTEAFF.

The rearrangement joins TRBV15 to TRBJ2-2; D remains unclear. V was cut by 2 bases and J by 4 bases, with 8 bases left in between. The CDR3 has 14 amino acids. Per the germline V gene, CDR1 is LNHNV and CDR2 is YYDKDF (reference sequence). DNA for the CDR3: TGTGCCACCAGCAGATCCTCAGTCACCGGGGAGCTGTTTTTT. Translated, it gives CATSRSSVTGELFF. The full variable domain, its missing parts supplied by reference TRBV15 and TRBJ2-2, is DAMVIQNPRYQVTQFGKPVTLSCSQTLNHNVMYWYQQKSSQAPKLLFHYYDKDFNNEADTPDNFQSRRPNTSFCFLDIRSPGLGDTAMYLCATSRSSVTGELFFGEGSRLTVL.

The sample holds one count of this clonotype. V usage is TRBV7-3 and J usage is TRBJ2-7; 9 bases agree with TRBD1. Trimming at V came to 5 bases and at J to 3 bases, leaving 2 bases not matched to a gene. Germline loops: CDR1 SGHTA, CDR2 FQGTGA. The CDR3 has 13 amino acids. CDR3 residues: CASSRTGVYEQYF. CDR3 coding DNA: TGTGCCAGCAGCCGGACAGGGGTCTACGAGCAGTACTTC.

The CDR3, as DNA: TGTGCCAGCAGCCCTCCGGGACAGGAGTATTCACCCCTCCACTTT. Its translation is CASSPPGQEYSPLHF. The V call is TRBV9, the J call TRBJ1-6; 8 bases are a match to TRBD1. The V gene end was trimmed by 4 bases and the J gene end by 8 bases; junction bases not matched to a gene: 8. The CDR3 spans 15 residues. Germline CDR1 SGDLS, CDR2 YYNGEE.

This rearrangement joins TRBV12-3 or TRBV12-4 to TRBJ2-5, with 7 bases identical to TRBD2. The CDR3 runs to 15 residues. Unmatched junction bases numbered 10, after V lost 5 bases and J lost 4 bases. As DNA, the CDR3 is TGTGCCAGCAGTCGAGGCCTTCTAGCGGTAGAGACCCAGTACTTC. It specifies CASSRGLLAVETQYF.

The chain links TRBV4-2 to TRBJ2-3; possibly TRBD2 for D (7 bases). Trimming removed 3 bases from V and 5 bases from J, with 12 bases in between. Germline V CDR1 and CDR2: LGHNA, YNFKEQ. This CDR3 has 14 amino acids. CDR3 DNA: TGTGCCAGCAGCCATGGGGGGGGCGGAGATACGCAGTATTTT. Encoded protein: CASSHGGGGDTQYF.

This rearrangement joins TRBV15 to TRBJ1-4; perhaps TRBD1 as D (5 bases). Germline CDR1 and CDR2: LNHNV and YYDKDF (reference sequence). The ends were cut back, 3 bases at V and 0 bases at J, with 11 bases in the middle. CDR3 length equals 16 residues. The CDR3 loop is CATSRGRATTNEKLFF. The CDR3 DNA is TGTGCCACCAGCAGGGGCAGGGCCACAACTAATGAAAAACTGTTTTTT. The variable domain in full, with the rest retrieved from reference TRBV15 and TRBJ1-4, is DAMVIQNPRYQVTQFGKPVTLSCSQTLNHNVMYWYQQKSSQAPKLLFHYYDKDFNNEADTPDNFQSRRPNTSFCFLDIRSPGLGDTAMYLCATSRGRATTNEKLFFGSGTQLSVL.

The rearrangement joins TRBV29-1 to TRBJ2-3; D possibly uses TRBD1 or TRBD2 (7 bases each). Deletions cut 7 bases from V and 4 bases from J, with 18 bases between. CDR1 SQVTM and CDR2 ANQGSEA come from the germline V gene. The CDR3 consists of 14 residues. The CDR3 nucleotides read TGCAGCGGGAAGCAGGGGGGGGGCGCAGATACGCAGTATTTT. As protein: CSGKQGGGADTQYF.

The chain uses TRBV29-1 and TRBJ1-2; no clear D gene. The CDR3 runs to 13 residues. V lost 4 bases and J 2 bases, leaving 11 bases between the germline ends. Germline CDR1 reads SQVTM; CDR2 reads ANQGSEA. The CDR3 DNA reads as TGCAGCGTTGGCGGAGGCGAGAACTATGGCTACACCTTC. This translates into CSVGGGENYGYTF.

The rearrangement joins TRBV7-2 to TRBJ2-1; 10 bases are shared with TRBD2. Germline assignment: CDR1 SGHTA and CDR2 FQGNSA. J gave up 10 bases and V 1 base, and 7 bases lay outside the gene matches. The CDR3 covers 15 residues. The CDR3 reads CASSLEAGGLLEQFF. For the CDR3, the DNA is TGTGCCAGCAGCTTAGAAGCGGGGGGGCTCTTGGAGCAGTTCTTC.

The chain links TRBV20-1 to TRBJ1-2; possibly TRBD1 for D (6 bases). CDR3 length: 15 residues. Germline CDR1 and CDR2: DFQATT and SNEGSKA (reference sequence). The germline V and J ends were trimmed by 3 bases and 5 bases, with 19 bases remaining between them. The CDR3: CSARNRAGEIYGYTF. CDR3 sequence (DNA): TGCAGTGCTAGGAATCGGGCAGGGGAGATATATGGCTACACCTTC.

This clonotype was detected once. The chain recombines TRBV29-1 with TRBJ2-1; 8 positions match TRBD2. CDR3 size: 14 residues. The V gene end was trimmed by 6 bases and the J gene end by 3 bases; junction bases not matched to a gene: 7. The V gene's germline CDR1 is SQVTM and CDR2 ANQGSEA. The CDR3 loop reads CSVQTGTSYNEQFF. The CDR3 bases are TGCAGCGTGCAAACCGGGACTAGCTACAATGAGCAGTTCTTC.

Only one count was recorded for this clonotype. The V gene is TRBV12-3 or TRBV12-4, the J gene TRBJ1-4, with D uncertain. The CDR3 is 15 amino acids. With 6 bases removed from V and 1 base from J, the gap between germline ends came to 12 bases. In DNA, the CDR3 is TGTGCCAGCAGCTTCTCTCAGCTAACTAATGAAAAACTGTTTTTT. It encodes CASSFSQLTNEKLFF.

The chain employs TRBV5-6 and TRBJ2-2; D is unresolved. The CDR3 is made up of 14 amino acids. Germline loops: CDR1 SGHDT, CDR2 YYEEEE. V was pared by 1 base and J by 1 base, with 5 bases between. The CDR3 region has the DNA TGTGCCAGCAGCTTGTCCATGAACACCGGGGAGCTGTTTTTT. Its protein product is CASSLSMNTGELFF.